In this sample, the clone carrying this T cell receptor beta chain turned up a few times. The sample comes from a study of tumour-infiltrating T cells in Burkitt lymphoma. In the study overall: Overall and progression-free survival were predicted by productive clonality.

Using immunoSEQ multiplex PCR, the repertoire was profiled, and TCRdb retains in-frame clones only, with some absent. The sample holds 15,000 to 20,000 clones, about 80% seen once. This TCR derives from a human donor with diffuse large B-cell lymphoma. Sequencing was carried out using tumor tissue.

CDR3 protein: CASRRQLASYEQYF. DNA of the CDR3: TGTGCCAGCAGGAGACAGCTTGCATCCTACGAGCAGTACTTC. The chain recombines TRBV6-1 with TRBJ2-7; perhaps TRBD1 as D (5 bases). V lost 6 bases and J lost 1, with 13 bases in between. The CDR3 contains 14 residues. CDR1 MNHNS and CDR2 SASEGT come from the germline V gene.